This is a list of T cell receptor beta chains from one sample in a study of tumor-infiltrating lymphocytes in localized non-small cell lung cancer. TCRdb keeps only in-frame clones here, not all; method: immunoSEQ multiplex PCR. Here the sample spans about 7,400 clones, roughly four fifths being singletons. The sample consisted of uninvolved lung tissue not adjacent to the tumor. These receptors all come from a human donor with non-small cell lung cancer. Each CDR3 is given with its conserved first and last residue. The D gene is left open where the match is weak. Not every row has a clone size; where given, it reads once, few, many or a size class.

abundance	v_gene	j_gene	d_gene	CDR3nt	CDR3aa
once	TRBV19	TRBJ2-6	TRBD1	TGTGCCAGTAGTACCTGGACAGGAAGAGGCTCTGGGGCCAACGTCCTGACTTTC	CASSTWTGRGSGANVLTF
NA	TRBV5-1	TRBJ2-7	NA	TGCGCCAGCAGCTTGGCCGGGGCGGACTACGAGCAGTACTTC	CASSLAGADYEQYF
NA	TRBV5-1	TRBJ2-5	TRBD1	TGCGCCAGCAGTGACATCGTGACAGGGGAATGGAGCCAGTACTTC	CASSDIVTGEWSQYF
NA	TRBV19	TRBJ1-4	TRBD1	TGTGCCAGTAGTAGACAGGGTCTGAGTGAAAAACTGTTTTTT	CASSRQGLSEKLFF
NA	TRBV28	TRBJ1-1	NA	TGTGCCAGCAGCTTGGGTAGGGCAGGGGAGACTGAAGCTTTCTTT	CASSLGRAGETEAFF
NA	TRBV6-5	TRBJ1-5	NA	TGTGCCAGCAGTTTATATATGGGGGGTGGCCAGCCCCAGCATTTT	CASSLYMGGGQPQHF
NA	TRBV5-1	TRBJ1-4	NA	TGCGCCAGCAGCACACAGGGACGGGAAGAAAAACTGTTTTTT	CASSTQGREEKLFF
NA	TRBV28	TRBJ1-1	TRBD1	TGTGCCAGCAGGGAATCCACAGGGGGCAGGTTTACTGAAGCTTTCTTT	CASRESTGGRFTEAFF
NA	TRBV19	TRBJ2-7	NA	TGTGCCACCAAGATAGGTTACGAGCAGTACTTC	CATKIGYEQYF
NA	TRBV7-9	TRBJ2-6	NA	TGTGCCAGCAGCTTAAGGGGAGGCTCTGGGGCCAACGTCCTGACTTTC	CASSLRGGSGANVLTF
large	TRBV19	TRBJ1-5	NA	TGTGCCAGTAGGTCCAGCAATCAGCCCCAGCATTTT	CASRSSNQPQHF
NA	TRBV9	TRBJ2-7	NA	TGTGCCAGCAGCGTAGAAGGCGGAGTCTACGAGCAGTACTTC	CASSVEGGVYEQYF
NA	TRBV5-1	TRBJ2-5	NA	TGCGCCAGCAGCTTACAAGAGACCCAGTACTTC	CASSLQETQYF
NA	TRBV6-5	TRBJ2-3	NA	TGTGCCAGCACCTTCAGCATTAGCACAGATACGCAGTATTTT	CASTFSISTDTQYF
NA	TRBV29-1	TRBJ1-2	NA	TGCAGCGTTGTGTCCCTTGTGTATGGCTACACCTTC	CSVVSLVYGYTF
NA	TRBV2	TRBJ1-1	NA	TGTGCCAGCAGTGAACAAGTGAACACTGAAGCTTTCTTT	CASSEQVNTEAFF
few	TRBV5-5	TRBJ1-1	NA	TGTGCCAGCAGCTCGGGACAGAACACTGAAGCTTTCTTT	CASSSGQNTEAFF
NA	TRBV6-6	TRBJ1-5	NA	TGTGCCAGCAGTTCCGGACTCAATCAGCCCCAGCATTTT	CASSSGLNQPQHF
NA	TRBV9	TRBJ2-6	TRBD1	TGTGCCAGCAGCGCGGACCACAGGGGTCGTGGGGCCAACGTCCTGACTTTC	CASSADHRGRGANVLTF
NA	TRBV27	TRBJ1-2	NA	TGTGCCAGCAGTTTGGCAGGGTCTGGAGGCTACACCTTC	CASSLAGSGGYTF
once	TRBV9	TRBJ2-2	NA	TGTGCCAGCAGCGCTCTCCTGGGGGGACATACTTACACCGGGGAGCTGTTTTTT	CASSALLGGHTYTGELFF
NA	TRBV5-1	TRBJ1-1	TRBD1	TGCGCCAGCAGCCTCGAGACAGGGGTAACTGAAGCTTTCTTT	CASSLETGVTEAFF
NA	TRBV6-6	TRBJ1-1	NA	TGTGCCAGCAGTTACGGGTTCAGGAGAACCCACACTGAAGCTTTCTTT	CASSYGFRRTHTEAFF
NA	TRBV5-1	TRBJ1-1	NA	TGCGCCAGCAGCTCATCACGGGGGCAGACTGAAGCTTTCTTT	CASSSSRGQTEAFF
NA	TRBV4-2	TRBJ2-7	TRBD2	TGTGCCAGCAGCCAAGGGACCGGACTAGCGGCCTACGAGCAGTACTTC	CASSQGTGLAAYEQYF
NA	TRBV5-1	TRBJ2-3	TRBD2	TGCGCCAGCAGCTTGGGGGGGACTAGCGGGGGCACAGATACGCAGTATTTT	CASSLGGTSGGTDTQYF
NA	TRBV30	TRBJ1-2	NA	TGTGCCTGGAGTTGGCCTGGCACTTCTAACTATGGCTACACCTTC	CAWSWPGTSNYGYTF
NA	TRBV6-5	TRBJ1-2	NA	TGTGCCAGCAGTTACTCATACACTCCCTTTGGCTACACCTTC	CASSYSYTPFGYTF
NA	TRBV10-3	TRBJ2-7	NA	TGTGCCATTAAAAGGGCCTACGAGCAGTACTTC	CAIKRAYEQYF
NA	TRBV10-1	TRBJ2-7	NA	TGCGCCAGCAGTGAACCGGATACCATCGAGCAGTACTTC	CASSEPDTIEQYF
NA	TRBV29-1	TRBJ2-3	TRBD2	TGCAGCGTTGAAGATCCAGCGGGGGGCGTCACAGATACGCAGTATTTT	CSVEDPAGGVTDTQYF
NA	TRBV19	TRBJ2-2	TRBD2	TGTGCCAGTAGTTTCCGCCCCGGGACTAGGGCCTCGAACACCGGGGAGCTGTTTTTT	CASSFRPGTRASNTGELFF
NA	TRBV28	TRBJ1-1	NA	TGTGCCAGCAGTTTCGCCAGGGGAACTGAAGCTTTCTTT	CASSFARGTEAFF
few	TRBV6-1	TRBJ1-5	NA	TGTGCCAGCAGTGCAGCGGGGGCCAATCAGCCCCAGCATTTT	CASSAAGANQPQHF
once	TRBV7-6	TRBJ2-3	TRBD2	TGTGCCAGCAGCTCCTGGACTAGCGGGGGAATGGATACGCAGTATTTT	CASSSWTSGGMDTQYF
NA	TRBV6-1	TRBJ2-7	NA	TGTGCCAGCAGGGCTGACATCGTTAGCTCCTACGAGCAGTACTTC	CASRADIVSSYEQYF
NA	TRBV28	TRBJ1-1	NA	TGTGCCAGCAGTTCTCCCTCAGGGAGTCACCCCCCTGAAGCTTTCTTT	CASSSPSGSHPPEAFF
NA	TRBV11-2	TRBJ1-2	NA	TGTGCCAGCAGCCAGGGAGACTATGGCTACACCTTC	CASSQGDYGYTF
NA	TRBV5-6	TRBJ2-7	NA	TGTGCCAGCAGCTCCCCGATGCATACGTACGAGCAGTACTTC	CASSSPMHTYEQYF
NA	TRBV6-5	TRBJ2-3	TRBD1	TGTGCCAGCAGTTACTCGGGGACAGGGACAGATACGCAGTATTTT	CASSYSGTGTDTQYF
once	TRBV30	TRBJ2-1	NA	TGTGCCTCTTCCCGGGACTCCTACAATGAGCAGTTCTTC	CASSRDSYNEQFF
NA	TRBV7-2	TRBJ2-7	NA	TGTGCCAGCAGCTTAGACTGGGGGGAGCAGTACTTC	CASSLDWGEQYF
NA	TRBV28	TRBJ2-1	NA	TGTGCCAGCAGTTTAACGGAAGGTAGCTCCTACAATGAGCAGTTCTTC	CASSLTEGSSYNEQFF
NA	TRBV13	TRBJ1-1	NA	TGTGCCAGCAGCTTAGGGCCCCTGAACACTGAAGCTTTCTTT	CASSLGPLNTEAFF
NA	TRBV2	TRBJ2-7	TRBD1	TGTGCCAGCAGTGAAGCGCGACAGGGGTACGAGCAGTACTTC	CASSEARQGYEQYF
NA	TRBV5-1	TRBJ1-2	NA	TGCGCCAGCAGCTTGGAAGGGGTGCTTAACTATGGCTACACCTTC	CASSLEGVLNYGYTF
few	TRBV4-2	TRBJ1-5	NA	TGTGCCAGCAGCGGCGGGCGGGGGCAGCCCCAGCATTTT	CASSGGRGQPQHF
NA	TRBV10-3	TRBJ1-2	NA	TGTGCCATCAGTGACCCCGCCTATGGCTACACCTTC	CAISDPAYGYTF
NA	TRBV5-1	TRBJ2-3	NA	TGCGCCAGCAGCACCTACATTGCCCGTACGCAGTATTTT	CASSTYIARTQYF
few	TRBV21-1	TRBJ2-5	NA	TGTGCCAGCAGCAGAAAGGAGAACCAAGAGACCCAGTACTTC	CASSRKENQETQYF
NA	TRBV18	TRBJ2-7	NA	TGTGCCAGCTCACCCGCCGTGGGGGGCGAGCAGTACTTC	CASSPAVGGEQYF
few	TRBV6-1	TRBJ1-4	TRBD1	TGTGCCAGCAGAGGGCAGGGGGCAAAGGGTGAAAAACTGTTTTTT	CASRGQGAKGEKLFF
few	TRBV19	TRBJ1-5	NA	TGTGCCAGTAGGGCCGGGAACGAGCCCCAGCATTTT	CASRAGNEPQHF
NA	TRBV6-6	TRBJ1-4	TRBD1	TGTGCCAGCGGAAACAGGGGAACAAAGGAGGAAAAACTGTTTTTT	CASGNRGTKEEKLFF